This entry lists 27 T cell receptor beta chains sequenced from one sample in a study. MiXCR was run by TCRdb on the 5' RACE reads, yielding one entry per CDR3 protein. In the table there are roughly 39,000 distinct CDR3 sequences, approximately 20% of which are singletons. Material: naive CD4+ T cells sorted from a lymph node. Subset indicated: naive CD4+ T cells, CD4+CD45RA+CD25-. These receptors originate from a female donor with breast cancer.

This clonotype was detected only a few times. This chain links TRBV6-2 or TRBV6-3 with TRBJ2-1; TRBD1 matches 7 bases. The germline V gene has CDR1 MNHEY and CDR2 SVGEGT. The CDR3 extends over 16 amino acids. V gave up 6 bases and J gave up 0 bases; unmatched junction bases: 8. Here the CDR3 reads CASRRIWDSSYNEQFF. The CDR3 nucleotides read TGTGCCAGCAGACGGATCTGGGACAGCTCCTACAATGAGCAGTTCTTC.

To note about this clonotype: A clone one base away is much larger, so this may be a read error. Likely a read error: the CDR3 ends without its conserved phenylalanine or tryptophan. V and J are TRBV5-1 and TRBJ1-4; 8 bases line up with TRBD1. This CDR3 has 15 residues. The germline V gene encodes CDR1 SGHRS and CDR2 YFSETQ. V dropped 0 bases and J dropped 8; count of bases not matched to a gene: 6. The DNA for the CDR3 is TGCGCCAGCAGCTTGGACCAGGGGGCTGGGGAAAAACTGTTTTCT. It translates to CASSLDQGAGEKLFS.

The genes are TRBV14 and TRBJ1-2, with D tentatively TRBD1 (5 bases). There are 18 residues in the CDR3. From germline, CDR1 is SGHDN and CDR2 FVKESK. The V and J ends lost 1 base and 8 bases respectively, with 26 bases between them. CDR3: CASSQGSRGNRRGWGYTF. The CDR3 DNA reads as TGTGCCAGCAGCCAAGGAAGTAGGGGTAACAGACGGGGATGGGGCTACACCTTC.

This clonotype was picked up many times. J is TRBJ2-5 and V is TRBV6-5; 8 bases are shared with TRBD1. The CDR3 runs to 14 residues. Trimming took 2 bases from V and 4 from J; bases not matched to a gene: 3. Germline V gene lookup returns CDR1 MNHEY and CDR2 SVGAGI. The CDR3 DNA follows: TGTGCCAGCAGTTACCGGGACAGGATAGAGACCCAGTACTTC. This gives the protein CASSYRDRIETQYF.

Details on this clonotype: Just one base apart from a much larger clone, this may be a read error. As DNA, the CDR3 is TGTGCCAGCACAAAGACAGGGCAAGCCACTGAAGCTTTCTTT. Its protein is CASTKTGQATEAFF. The chain couples TRBV9 to TRBJ1-1; 7 positions match TRBD1. This CDR3 is 14 amino acids long. V shed 6 bases, J shed 4 bases, and the junction held 9 bases outside the gene matches. Looked up from germline, CDR1 is SGDLS and CDR2 is YYNGEE.

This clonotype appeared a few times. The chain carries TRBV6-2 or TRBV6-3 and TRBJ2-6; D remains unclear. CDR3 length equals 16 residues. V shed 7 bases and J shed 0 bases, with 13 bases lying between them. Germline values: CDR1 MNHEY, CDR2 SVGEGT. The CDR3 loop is CASNSGTNSGANVLTF. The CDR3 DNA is TGTGCCAGCAACTCGGGCACTAACTCTGGGGCCAACGTCCTGACTTTC.

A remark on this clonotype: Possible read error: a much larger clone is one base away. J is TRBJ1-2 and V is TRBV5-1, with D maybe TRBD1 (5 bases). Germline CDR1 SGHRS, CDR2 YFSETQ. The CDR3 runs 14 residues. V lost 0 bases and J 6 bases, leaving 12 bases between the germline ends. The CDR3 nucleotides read TGCGCCAGCAGCTTGGAACGGGGCGGCGATGGCTACACCTTC. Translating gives CASSLERGGDGYTF.

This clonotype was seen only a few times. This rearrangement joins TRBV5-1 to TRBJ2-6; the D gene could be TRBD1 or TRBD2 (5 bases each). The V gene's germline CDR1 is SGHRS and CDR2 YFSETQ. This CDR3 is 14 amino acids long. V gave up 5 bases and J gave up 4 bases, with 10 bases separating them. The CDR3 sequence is CASSWGNGANVLTF. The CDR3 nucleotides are TGCGCCAGCAGTTGGGGGAACGGGGCCAACGTCCTGACTTTC.

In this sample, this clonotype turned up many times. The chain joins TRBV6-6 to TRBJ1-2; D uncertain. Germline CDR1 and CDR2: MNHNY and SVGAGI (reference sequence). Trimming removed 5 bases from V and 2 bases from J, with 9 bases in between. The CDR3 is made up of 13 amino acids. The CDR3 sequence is CASSPYGNYGYTF. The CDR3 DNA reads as TGTGCCAGCAGTCCCTATGGGAACTATGGCTACACCTTC.

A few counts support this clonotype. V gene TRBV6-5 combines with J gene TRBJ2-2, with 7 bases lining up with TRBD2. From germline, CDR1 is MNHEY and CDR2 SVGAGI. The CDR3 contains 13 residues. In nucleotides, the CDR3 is TGTGCGGGGAGGGAGGGCCGCGGCGGGGAGCTGTTTTTT. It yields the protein CAGREGRGGELFF.

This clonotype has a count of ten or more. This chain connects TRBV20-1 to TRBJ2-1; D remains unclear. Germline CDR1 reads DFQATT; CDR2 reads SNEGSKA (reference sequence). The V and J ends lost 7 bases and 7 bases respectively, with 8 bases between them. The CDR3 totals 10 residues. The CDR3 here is CSVGRNEQFF. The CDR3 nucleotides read TGCAGTGTTGGGCGGAATGAGCAGTTCTTC.

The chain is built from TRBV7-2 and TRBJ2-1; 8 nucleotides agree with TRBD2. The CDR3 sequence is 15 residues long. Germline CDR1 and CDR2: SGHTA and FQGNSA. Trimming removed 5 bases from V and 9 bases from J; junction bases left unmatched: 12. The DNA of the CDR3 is TGTGCCAGCAGCCCGGAGAGCGGGGGTTATGGTGAGCAGTTCTTC. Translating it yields CASSPESGGYGEQFF.

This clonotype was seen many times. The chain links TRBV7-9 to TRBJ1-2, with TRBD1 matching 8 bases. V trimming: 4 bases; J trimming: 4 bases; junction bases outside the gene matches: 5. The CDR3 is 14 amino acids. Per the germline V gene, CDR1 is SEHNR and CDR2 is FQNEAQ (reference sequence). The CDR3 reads CASSYGTGVYGYTF. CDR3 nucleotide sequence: TGTGCCAGCAGCTACGGGACAGGAGTCTATGGCTACACCTTC. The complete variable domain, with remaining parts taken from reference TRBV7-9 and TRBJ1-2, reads DTGVSQNPRHKITKRGQNVTFRCDPISEHNRLYWYRQTLGQGPEFLTYFQNEAQLEKSRLLSDRFSAERPKGSFSTLEIQRTEQGDSAMYLCASSYGTGVYGYTFGSGTRLTVV.

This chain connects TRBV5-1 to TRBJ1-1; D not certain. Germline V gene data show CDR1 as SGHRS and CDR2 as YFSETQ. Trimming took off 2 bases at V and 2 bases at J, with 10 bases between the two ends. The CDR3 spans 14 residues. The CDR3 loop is CASSFLDHNTEAFF. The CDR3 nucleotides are TGCGCCAGCAGCTTTCTTGACCATAACACTGAAGCTTTCTTT.

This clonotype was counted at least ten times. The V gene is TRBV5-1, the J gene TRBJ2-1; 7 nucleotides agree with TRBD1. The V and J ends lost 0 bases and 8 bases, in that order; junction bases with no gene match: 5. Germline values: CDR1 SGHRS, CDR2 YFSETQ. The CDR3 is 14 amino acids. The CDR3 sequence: CASSLADRVHEQFF. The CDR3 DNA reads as TGCGCCAGCAGCTTGGCCGACAGGGTCCATGAGCAGTTCTTC.

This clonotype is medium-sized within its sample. The CDR3 DNA reads as TGTGCCAGCAGGACAGGTGATTCACCCCTCCACTTT. Its protein is CASRTGDSPLHF. The chain combines TRBV6-5 with TRBJ1-6, with D possibly TRBD1 on 6 matching bases. The CDR3 runs to 12 residues. Germline V gene sequence: CDR1 MNHEY, CDR2 SVGAGI. The ends were cut back, 6 bases at V and 8 bases at J, with 8 bases in the middle.

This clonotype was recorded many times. This CDR3 reads CASSLGSSGANVLTF. DNA of the CDR3: TGCGCCAGCAGCTTGGGATCCTCTGGGGCCAACGTCCTGACTTTC. The chain recombines TRBV5-1 with TRBJ2-6; D remains unclear. CDR1 is SGHRS, CDR2 YFSETQ, per germline. The CDR3 is 15 amino acids. The germline V and J ends were trimmed by 0 bases and 0 bases, with 4 bases remaining between them.

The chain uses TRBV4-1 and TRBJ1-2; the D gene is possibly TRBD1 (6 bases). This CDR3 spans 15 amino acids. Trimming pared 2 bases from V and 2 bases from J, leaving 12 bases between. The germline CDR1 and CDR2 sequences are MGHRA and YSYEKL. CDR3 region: CASSQPYDRNYGYTF. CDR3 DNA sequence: TGCGCCAGCAGCCAACCATACGACAGGAACTATGGCTACACCTTC.

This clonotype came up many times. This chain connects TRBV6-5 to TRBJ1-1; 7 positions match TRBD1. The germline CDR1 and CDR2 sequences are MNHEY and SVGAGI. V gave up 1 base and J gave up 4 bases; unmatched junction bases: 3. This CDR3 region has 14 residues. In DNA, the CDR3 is TGTGCCAGCAGTTACTACAGGGGTAGCACTGAAGCTTTCTTT. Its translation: CASSYYRGSTEAFF.

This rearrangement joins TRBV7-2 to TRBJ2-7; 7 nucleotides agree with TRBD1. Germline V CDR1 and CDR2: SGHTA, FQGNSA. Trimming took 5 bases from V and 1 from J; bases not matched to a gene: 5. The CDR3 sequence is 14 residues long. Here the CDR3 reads CASSNDRVSYEQYF. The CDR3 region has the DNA TGTGCCAGCAGCAATGACAGGGTGTCCTACGAGCAGTACTTC.

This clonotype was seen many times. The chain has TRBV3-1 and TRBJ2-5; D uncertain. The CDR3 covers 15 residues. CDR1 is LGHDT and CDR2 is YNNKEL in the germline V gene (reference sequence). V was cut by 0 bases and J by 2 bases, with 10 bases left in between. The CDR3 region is CASSQDPAIQETQYF. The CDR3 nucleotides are TGTGCCAGCAGCCAAGACCCGGCTATACAAGAGACCCAGTACTTC.

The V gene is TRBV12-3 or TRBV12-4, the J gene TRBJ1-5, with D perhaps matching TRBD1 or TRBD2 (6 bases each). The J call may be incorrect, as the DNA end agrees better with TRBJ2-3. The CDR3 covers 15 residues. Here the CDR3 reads CASSSAGGGNQPQYF. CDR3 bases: TGTGCCAGCAGCTCCGCCGGGGGCGGCAATCAGCCCCAGTATTTT.

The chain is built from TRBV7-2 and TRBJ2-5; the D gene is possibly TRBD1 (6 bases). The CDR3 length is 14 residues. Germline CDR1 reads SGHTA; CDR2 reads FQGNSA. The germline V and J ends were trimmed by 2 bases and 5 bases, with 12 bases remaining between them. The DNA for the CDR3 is TGTGCCAGCAGCTTAACAGGGTTTTGGGAGACCCAGTACTTC. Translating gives CASSLTGFWETQYF.

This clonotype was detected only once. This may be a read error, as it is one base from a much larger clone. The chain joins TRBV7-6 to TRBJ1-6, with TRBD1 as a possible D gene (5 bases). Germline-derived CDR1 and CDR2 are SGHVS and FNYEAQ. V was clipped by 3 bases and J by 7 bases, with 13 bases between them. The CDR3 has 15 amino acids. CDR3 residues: CASSLGRGENSPLHF. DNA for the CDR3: TGTGCCAGCAGCTTGGGACGGGGGGAGAATTCACCCCTCCACTTT.

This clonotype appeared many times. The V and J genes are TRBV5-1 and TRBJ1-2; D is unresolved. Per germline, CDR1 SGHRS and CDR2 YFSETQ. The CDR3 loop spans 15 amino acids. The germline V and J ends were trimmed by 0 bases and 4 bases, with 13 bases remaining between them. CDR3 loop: CASSLASDPVYGYTF. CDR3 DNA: TGCGCCAGCAGCTTGGCCTCCGATCCGGTCTATGGCTACACCTTC.

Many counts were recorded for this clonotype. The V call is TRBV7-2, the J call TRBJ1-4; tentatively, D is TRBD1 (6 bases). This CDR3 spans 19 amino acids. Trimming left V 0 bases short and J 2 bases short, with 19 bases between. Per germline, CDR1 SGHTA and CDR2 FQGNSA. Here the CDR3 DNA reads TGTGCCAGCAGCTTAGCGGCCAGCTTGACAGGACCTACTAATGAAAAACTGTTTTTT. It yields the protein CASSLAASLTGPTNEKLFF. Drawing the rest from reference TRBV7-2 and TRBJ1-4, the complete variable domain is GAGVSQSPSNKVTEKGKDVELRCDPISGHTALYWYRQSLGQGLEFLIYFQGNSAPDKSGLPSDRFSAERTGGSVSTLTIQRTQQEDSAVYLCASSLAASLTGPTNEKLFFGSGTQLSVL.

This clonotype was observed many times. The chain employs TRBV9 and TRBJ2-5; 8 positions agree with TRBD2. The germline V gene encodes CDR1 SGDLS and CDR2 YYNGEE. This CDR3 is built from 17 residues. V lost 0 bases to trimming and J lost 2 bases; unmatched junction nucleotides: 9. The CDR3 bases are TGTGCCAGCAGCGTAGGTGCCAGCGGGGGCCTACAAGAGACCCAGTACTTC. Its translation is CASSVGASGGLQETQYF.